This T cell receptor (beta chain) was recovered during a study of vaccination and CD4 T cells after COVID-19. Overall study context: Stimulation of cells relied on overlapping spike peptides derived from SARS-CoV-2, HCoV-NL63, HCoV-OC43 and HCoV-229E. Control cultures used a CEFX viral epitope pool, an HIV-1 Nef peptide pool, or no peptide.

Only a few counts were recorded for this clonotype. As yet, its antigen is unknown. At the Johns Hopkins FTIC core, DNA taken from cultured CD4+ T cells was sequenced by way of the Oncomine TCR Beta short-read assay. In TCRdb, the PCR reads were re-called with MiXCR into one record per CDR3 protein. The sample records some 16,000 distinct CDR3 sequences, 52% being singletons. The sample's treatment: roughly 10-day PBMC culture with coronavirus spike peptide pools or control peptides (ViraFEST assay). Via ViraFEST, peptide pools expanded antigen-specific T cells before TCR sequencing. The CDR3 runs 17 residues. CDR1 is SNHLY, CDR2 FYNNEI, per germline. V lost 2 bases and J lost 0, with 16 bases in between.

This receptor was identified in a human donor who had recovered from COVID-19. The specimen was CD4+ T cells from blood, cultured in vitro, collected before SARS-CoV-2 vaccination. The chain joins TRBV2 to TRBJ1-2; tentatively, D is TRBD1 (6 bases). The CDR3: CASSESGLRGPNYGYTF. The CDR3, as DNA: TGTGCCAGCAGTGAAAGCGGACTCAGGGGCCCTAACTATGGCTACACCTTC.